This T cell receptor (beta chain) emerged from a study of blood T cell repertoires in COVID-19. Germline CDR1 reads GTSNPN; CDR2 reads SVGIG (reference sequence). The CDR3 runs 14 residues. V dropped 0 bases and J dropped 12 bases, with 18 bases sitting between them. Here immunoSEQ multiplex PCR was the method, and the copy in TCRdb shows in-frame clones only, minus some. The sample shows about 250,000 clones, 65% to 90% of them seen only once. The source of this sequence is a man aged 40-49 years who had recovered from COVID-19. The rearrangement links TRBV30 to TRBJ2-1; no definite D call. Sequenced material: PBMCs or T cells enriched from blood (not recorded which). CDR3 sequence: CAWSVPLSEVRQFF. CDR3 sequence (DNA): TGTGCCTGGAGTGTACCCCTTTCCGAGGTTCGGCAGTTCTTC. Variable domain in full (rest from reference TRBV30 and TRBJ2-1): SQTIHQWPATLVQPVGSPLSLECTVEGTSNPNLYWYRQAAGRGLQLLFYSVGIGQISSEVPQNLSASRPQDRQFILSSKKLLLSDSGFYLCAWSVPLSEVRQFFGPGTRLTVL.